This T cell receptor beta chain comes out of a study of radiation and T cells in renal cell carcinoma. Trimming stripped 0 bases from V and 3 bases from J, with 14 bases between. The germline V gene encodes CDR1 GTSNPN and CDR2 SVGIG (reference sequence). This CDR3 has 15 residues. Time point specified: blood 2 weeks post-SBRT. The sample's treatment: 15 Gy SBRT to primary tumor, nephrectomy 4 weeks later. Using immunoSEQ multiplex PCR, the repertoire was profiled, and TCRdb retains in-frame clones only, with some absent. The sample contains some 80,000 clones, 80% to 90% of which appear only once. The sequences come from blood, collected from a patient whose treatment included radiotherapy and nephrectomy. The rearrangement links TRBV30 to TRBJ1-2, with no clear D. This TCR came from a woman in her forties or fifties with renal cell carcinoma. The chain's CDR3 is CAWSVSGSWDYGYTF. The DNA for the CDR3 is TGTGCCTGGAGTGTATCGGGTTCGTGGGACTATGGCTACACCTTC.